A selection of T cell receptor beta chains follows, all from one sample in a study of T-cell reconstitution after alpha-beta-depleted transplantation in children. TCRdb re-called the PCR reads through MiXCR, storing one row per CDR3 protein. Among hundreds of thousands of distinct CDR3 sequences listed, roughly a quarter were seen once. The sample consisted of PBMCs, mostly from graft donor cells, taken 360 days after TCRalphabeta/CD19-depleted stem cell transplant. The receptors here all came from a female patient aged 2 to 10 who had a stem cell transplant for congenital amegakaryocytic thrombocytopenia, so the T cells may come from the graft donor. The conserved cysteine and the conserved F or W are not part of the CDR3 here. Fields, in order: CDR3 length, V gene, J gene, CDR3 protein.

cdr3_length: 14; v_call: TRBV12-3/TRBV12-4; j_call: TRBJ1-1; cdr3_aa: ASSVPGLRATKGAF
cdr3_length: 12; v_call: TRBV15; j_call: TRBJ1-2; cdr3_aa: ATSRDLTDYGYT
cdr3_length: 12; v_call: TRBV4-1; j_call: TRBJ2-5; cdr3_aa: ASSQPGIQETQY
cdr3_length: 11; v_call: TRBV21-1; j_call: TRBJ1-4; cdr3_aa: ASSKKGRGKLF
cdr3_length: 11; v_call: TRBV3-1; j_call: TRBJ2-2; cdr3_aa: ASSRTSLGELF
cdr3_length: 14; v_call: TRBV2; j_call: TRBJ2-3; cdr3_aa: ASMAVLAGGLDTQY
cdr3_length: 13; v_call: TRBV20-1; j_call: TRBJ2-3; cdr3_aa: SAKMGTGSTDTQY
cdr3_length: 14; v_call: TRBV4-2; j_call: TRBJ1-6; cdr3_aa: ASSQDGTVRLSPLH
cdr3_length: 12; v_call: TRBV24-1; j_call: TRBJ1-5; cdr3_aa: ATSDPHTNQPQH
cdr3_length: 14; v_call: TRBV5-1; j_call: TRBJ2-1; cdr3_aa: ASSLVRLTEYNEQF
cdr3_length: 12; v_call: TRBV11-2; j_call: TRBJ2-5; cdr3_aa: ASSLQRKRETQY
cdr3_length: 10; v_call: TRBV29-1; j_call: TRBJ1-3; cdr3_aa: SVVVGGNTIY
cdr3_length: 12; v_call: TRBV4-1; j_call: TRBJ1-3; cdr3_aa: ASSTGGAGNTIY
cdr3_length: 13; v_call: TRBV7-2; j_call: TRBJ2-7; cdr3_aa: ASSFRSQPEREQY
cdr3_length: 15; v_call: TRBV5-1; j_call: TRBJ2-1; cdr3_aa: ASSRGVAGDSYNEQF
cdr3_length: 15; v_call: TRBV20-1; j_call: TRBJ2-2; cdr3_aa: SATGLAGGANTGELF
cdr3_length: 10; v_call: TRBV20-1; j_call: TRBJ2-3; cdr3_aa: SARSGSGTQY
cdr3_length: 12; v_call: TRBV12-3/TRBV12-4; j_call: TRBJ1-5; cdr3_aa: ASSLSVISWPQH
cdr3_length: 13; v_call: TRBV6-1; j_call: TRBJ1-5; cdr3_aa: ASSQTGGTNQPQH
cdr3_length: 9; v_call: TRBV5-1; j_call: TRBJ2-5; cdr3_aa: ASSGAETQY
cdr3_length: 10; v_call: TRBV7-9; j_call: TRBJ2-5; cdr3_aa: ASRGTQETQY
cdr3_length: 11; v_call: TRBV5-1; j_call: TRBJ2-1; cdr3_aa: ASSLGSNNEQF
cdr3_length: 10; v_call: TRBV20-1; j_call: TRBJ2-3; cdr3_aa: SARRERDTQY
cdr3_length: 13; v_call: TRBV7-9; j_call: TRBJ2-7; cdr3_aa: ASSLESSGPYEQY
cdr3_length: 13; v_call: TRBV7-9; j_call: TRBJ2-1; cdr3_aa: ASSFDRGNENEQF
cdr3_length: 11; v_call: TRBV29-1; j_call: TRBJ1-5; cdr3_aa: SVAGAANQPQH
cdr3_length: 12; v_call: TRBV11-2; j_call: TRBJ2-7; cdr3_aa: ASSLGHTHYEQY
cdr3_length: 14; v_call: TRBV5-1; j_call: TRBJ1-3; cdr3_aa: ASSLTGPMYGNTIY
cdr3_length: 15; v_call: TRBV7-9; j_call: TRBJ2-2; cdr3_aa: ASSFSPQPKNTGELF
cdr3_length: 14; v_call: TRBV4-2; j_call: TRBJ2-1; cdr3_aa: ASSQEGLNLNNEQF
cdr3_length: 12; v_call: TRBV27; j_call: TRBJ2-7; cdr3_aa: ASSFSRGQGEQY
cdr3_length: 14; v_call: TRBV6-5; j_call: TRBJ2-7; cdr3_aa: ASSYSRDILSYEQY
cdr3_length: 14; v_call: TRBV4-1; j_call: TRBJ1-2; cdr3_aa: ASSQGSAPRDYGYT
cdr3_length: 11; v_call: TRBV12-3/TRBV12-4; j_call: TRBJ2-7; cdr3_aa: ASSLRISYEQY
cdr3_length: 13; v_call: TRBV27; j_call: TRBJ2-4; cdr3_aa: ASDRASLAKNIQY
cdr3_length: 9; v_call: TRBV20-1; j_call: TRBJ2-3; cdr3_aa: RAGSTDTQY
cdr3_length: 12; v_call: TRBV20-1; j_call: TRBJ1-5; cdr3_aa: SAKGGQLEWFEH
cdr3_length: 14; v_call: TRBV6-5; j_call: TRBJ1-4; cdr3_aa: ASSYSRSGEREKLF
cdr3_length: 16; v_call: TRBV5-1; j_call: TRBJ2-3; cdr3_aa: ASSLGTSGGRLADTQY
cdr3_length: 15; v_call: TRBV28; j_call: TRBJ2-7; cdr3_aa: ASSYPSRRDKPYEQY
cdr3_length: 17; v_call: TRBV27; j_call: TRBJ2-3; cdr3_aa: ASSPSGQGLGTSTDTQY
cdr3_length: 13; v_call: TRBV6-5; j_call: TRBJ2-1; cdr3_aa: ASSYRREDGNEQF
cdr3_length: 10; v_call: TRBV28; j_call: TRBJ2-1; cdr3_aa: ASSFLGNEQF
cdr3_length: 12; v_call: TRBV24-1; j_call: TRBJ1-5; cdr3_aa: ASATGRVVQPQH
cdr3_length: 18; v_call: TRBV11-2; j_call: TRBJ2-2; cdr3_aa: ASSSEHSGLALGGTGELF
cdr3_length: 14; v_call: TRBV7-9; j_call: TRBJ2-1; cdr3_aa: ASSSFTGGDWGEQF
cdr3_length: 13; v_call: TRBV7-9; j_call: TRBJ2-2; cdr3_aa: ASDQQRGLGGELF
cdr3_length: 12; v_call: TRBV28; j_call: TRBJ2-7; cdr3_aa: ASSTGGPLYEQY
cdr3_length: 10; v_call: TRBV25-1; j_call: TRBJ2-7; cdr3_aa: ASSAYSYEQY
cdr3_length: 10; v_call: TRBV7-9; j_call: TRBJ1-4; cdr3_aa: ASGRSNEKLF
cdr3_length: 15; v_call: TRBV7-2; j_call: TRBJ2-1; cdr3_aa: ASSLDPGLAGWNEQF
cdr3_length: 11; v_call: TRBV6-2/TRBV6-3; j_call: TRBJ1-5; cdr3_aa: ASREYSNQPQH
cdr3_length: 12; v_call: TRBV6-1; j_call: TRBJ1-4; cdr3_aa: ASGQGASGEKLF